This TCR beta chain was identified in a study of response to subunit inactivated influenza vaccine. General observations from the study: Authors suggested seasonal influenza vaccinations each recruit few new T cells.

To note about this clonotype: The antigen is not known.

Trimming stripped 6 bases from V and 6 bases from J, with 19 bases between. The CDR3 spans 15 residues. CDR1 and CDR2 from the germline V gene are ENHRY and SYGVKD. One entry per CDR3 protein, called by TCRdb with MiXCR from the RT-PCR reads. This sample has more than 600,000 distinct CDR3 sequences, with around 18% found just once. The sample in question was PBMCs from blood, obtained 4 to 6 days after vaccination. The genes are TRBV10-3 and TRBJ2-3; D may be TRBD1 (5 bases). The sequence was obtained from a man in his fifties who received an inactivated influenza vaccine. The CDR3 sequence: CAIRVSVHRTDTQYF. The CDR3 DNA sequence: TGTGCCATCAGGGTTTCGGTCCACAGGACGGATACGCAGTATTTT.